This is a list of T cell receptor beta chains from one sample in a study of a mutant IDH1 vaccine in newly diagnosed glioma. TCRdb's copy holds only in-frame clones and misses some; the assay was immunoSEQ multiplex PCR. The sample records about 54,000 clones, about 89% being singletons. These receptors are not linked to any known antigen. The material was PBMCs, obtained from a glioma patient whose treatment included an IDH1 peptide vaccine. The receptors were gathered from a man aged 35-49 years with glioma. CDR3s include the opening cysteine and the closing phenylalanine or tryptophan. A D gene is named only where the DNA matches it firmly. Clone sizes are given selectively: once, few, many, or a class where the clone is expanded.

j_gene	d_gene	abundance	v_gene	CDR3aa	CDR3nt
TRBJ2-1	TRBD1	.	TRBV4-3	CASSQDAHRGASSEQFF	TGCGCCAGCAGCCAAGATGCGCACAGGGGGGCCTCAAGTGAGCAGTTCTTC
TRBJ2-7	.	.	TRBV29-1	CSVRRASLYEQYF	TGCAGCGTCCGGAGGGCTAGTCTTTACGAGCAGTACTTC
TRBJ1-6	.	.	TRBV21-1	CASSKGTPVDTGSPNNSPLHF	TGTGCCAGCAGCAAAGGGACTCCGGTAGATACAGGATCCCCGAATAATTCACCCCTCCACTTT
TRBJ2-7	.	few	TRBV7-9	CASRQSPGSLVQYF	TGTGCCAGCAGGCAAAGTCCCGGTAGCCTAGTGCAGTACTTC
TRBJ1-2	.	.	TRBV18	CASSQAPERYGYTF	TGTGCCAGCTCGCAAGCACCGGAGAGGTATGGCTACACCTTC
TRBJ2-5	TRBD2	.	TRBV7-9	CASSRRDYPETQYF	TGTGCCAGCAGTCGCCGGGACTACCCAGAGACCCAGTACTTC
TRBJ2-6	.	.	TRBV25-1	CASSETLGRGSGANVLTF	TGTGCCAGCAGTGAGACCCTCGGAAGGGGCTCTGGGGCCAACGTCCTGACTTTC
TRBJ1-1	TRBD1	.	TRBV6-5	CASSWADRGNTEAFF	TGTGCCAGCAGTTGGGCGGACAGGGGGAACACTGAAGCTTTCTTT
TRBJ2-3	.	.	TRBV5-1	CASSLQTRGDTQYF	TGCGCCAGCAGCCTACAGACTCGCGGGGATACGCAGTATTTT
TRBJ1-1	TRBD1	.	TRBV5-1	CASSLQGGAMNTEAFF	TGCGCCAGCAGCTTACAGGGGGGGGCCATGAACACTGAAGCTTTCTTT
TRBJ2-7	.	.	TRBV5-5	CASSSFVGPKGYEQYF	TGTGCCAGCAGCAGTTTTGTGGGCCCTAAAGGCTACGAGCAGTACTTC
TRBJ1-5	.	.	TRBV7-9	CASSYTDQPQHF	TGTGCCAGCAGCTATACAGATCAGCCCCAGCATTTT
TRBJ2-1	.	few	TRBV18	CASSPLGGSSYNEQFF	TGTGCCAGCTCACCACTGGGCGGAAGCTCCTACAATGAGCAGTTCTTC
TRBJ1-2	.	.	TRBV19	CASTHGDLGYGYTF	TGTGCCAGTACCCATGGGGATCTTGGCTATGGCTACACCTTC
TRBJ1-3	.	.	TRBV6-4	CASSDLQGALDSGNTIYF	TGTGCCAGCAGTGATTTACAGGGTGCCCTTGACTCTGGAAACACCATATATTTT
TRBJ1-1	TRBD1	.	TRBV5-4	CASSLGQGALGTEAFF	TGTGCCAGCAGCTTGGGACAGGGGGCGTTAGGCACTGAAGCTTTCTTT
TRBJ2-7	.	.	TRBV5-1	CASSLGLGYNEQYF	TGCGCCAGCAGCTTGGGACTAGGGTACAACGAGCAGTACTTC
TRBJ2-7	.	.	TRBV7-2	CASSLAQGYEQYF	TGTGCCAGCAGCTTAGCTCAGGGGTACGAGCAGTACTTC
TRBJ1-6	.	.	TRBV6-8	CASSYHISGCYNSPLHF	TGTGCCAGCAGTTACCATATCTCCGGCTGTTATAATTCACCCCTCCACTTT
TRBJ2-5	.	.	TRBV28	CASRSGGAGETQYF	TGTGCCAGCCGAAGTGGGGGCGCGGGAGAGACCCAGTACTTC
TRBJ2-2	.	once	TRBV18	CASSPWGGGNVNTGELFF	TGTGCCAGCTCACCATGGGGCGGGGGCAACGTGAACACCGGGGAGCTGTTTTTT
TRBJ1-4	TRBD1	.	TRBV19	CASSIAQGVVEKLFF	TGTGCCAGTAGTATAGCGCAGGGGGTTGTTGAAAAACTGTTTTTT
TRBJ1-2	.	.	TRBV20-1	CSAPEGAGYTF	TGCAGTGCCCCAGAAGGGGCTGGCTACACCTTC
TRBJ2-5	.	.	TRBV7-2	CASSLSGQETQYF	TGTGCCAGCAGCTTATCAGGTCAAGAGACCCAGTACTTC
TRBJ1-1	.	.	TRBV28	CASRKRELAFF	TGTGCCAGCAGAAAAAGGGAGTTAGCTTTCTTT
TRBJ2-3	TRBD2	once	TRBV19	CATAREYVDTQYF	TGTGCCACCGCGCGGGAGTATGTAGATACGCAGTATTTT
TRBJ2-2	.	.	TRBV4-2	CASSQEGAGVNTGELFF	TGTGCCAGCAGCCAAGAGGGGGCGGGGGTGAACACCGGGGAGCTGTTTTTT
TRBJ2-7	.	.	TRBV5-6	CASSLALGEQYF	TGTGCCAGCAGCTTGGCCTTGGGGGAGCAGTACTTC
TRBJ2-7	TRBD1	.	TRBV9	CASSVEGTGGAYEQYF	TGTGCCAGCAGCGTAGAAGGGACAGGGGGCGCGTACGAGCAGTACTTC
TRBJ2-3	.	.	TRBV6-4	CASSDESGATDTQYF	TGTGCCAGCAGTGACGAGTCGGGCGCGACAGATACGCAGTATTTT
TRBJ1-1	.	.	TRBV9	CASSALGTSNTEAFF	TGTGCCAGCAGCGCGCTAGGCACCTCGAACACTGAAGCTTTCTTT
TRBJ2-2	.	.	TRBV5-1	CASSLGGTGELFF	TGCGCCAGCAGCTTGGGAGGGACCGGGGAGCTGTTTTTT
TRBJ2-1	.	.	TRBV9	CASSASLSPYNEQFF	TGTGCCAGCAGCGCGTCCTTAAGTCCCTACAATGAGCAGTTCTTC
TRBJ1-4	TRBD1	.	TRBV28	CASSRDRESRKLFF	TGTGCCAGCAGTAGGGACAGGGAGAGTAGGAAACTGTTTTTT
TRBJ2-7	.	.	TRBV6-1	CASSEESGSSSYEQYF	TGTGCCAGCAGTGAAGAGAGCGGGTCAAGCTCCTACGAGCAGTACTTC
TRBJ1-4	.	few	TRBV5-1	CASSGGAGNEKLFF	TGCGCCAGCAGTGGGGGGGCAGGGAATGAAAAACTGTTTTTT
TRBJ2-1	TRBD2	many	TRBV5-1	CASSYPGLGNEQFF	TGCGCCAGCAGCTACCCGGGACTAGGGAATGAGCAGTTCTTC
TRBJ2-1	.	once	TRBV5-6	CASSFGPRGSSYNEQFF	TGTGCCAGCAGCTTTGGACCCAGGGGAAGCTCCTACAATGAGCAGTTCTTC
TRBJ2-7	.	.	TRBV7-7	CASSLAPSSYEQYF	TGTGCCAGCAGCTTAGCGCCGAGCTCCTACGAGCAGTACTTC
TRBJ2-7	TRBD2	.	TRBV2	CASSAGTSGHTYEQYF	TGTGCCAGCAGTGCCGGGACTAGCGGCCACACCTACGAGCAGTACTTC
TRBJ2-5	TRBD1	.	TRBV27	CAVSRQGAQETQYF	TGTGCCGTCTCGAGGCAGGGGGCCCAAGAGACCCAGTACTTC
TRBJ2-5	TRBD1	.	TRBV10-3	CAVKTGGDSGETQYF	TGTGCCGTCAAAACAGGGGGCGATTCGGGAGAGACCCAGTACTTC
TRBJ1-2	.	.	TRBV19	CASSSTGPYGYTF	TGTGCCAGTAGTTCTACGGGACCTTATGGCTACACCTTC
TRBJ2-1	TRBD1	.	TRBV4-1	CASSAGTDYNEQFF	TGCGCCAGCAGCGCAGGGACAGACTACAATGAGCAGTTCTTC
TRBJ2-7	TRBD2	.	TRBV7-2	CASTPSGGSYEQYF	TGTGCCAGCACCCCCAGCGGGGGTTCCTACGAGCAGTACTTC
TRBJ2-1	TRBD2	.	TRBV5-1	CASSLVISGSIEQFF	TGCGCCAGCAGCTTGGTTATTAGCGGGAGTATTGAGCAGTTCTTC
TRBJ2-1	.	.	TRBV29-1	CSVGGQTQDNEQFF	TGCAGCGTTGGAGGGCAAACCCAAGACAATGAGCAGTTCTTC
TRBJ2-1	TRBD2	.	TRBV2	CASSEGRLAEDNEQFF	TGTGCCAGCAGTGAAGGGCGTCTAGCGGAAGACAATGAGCAGTTCTTC
TRBJ2-3	.	.	TRBV9	CASSPGLGWKTDTQYF	TGTGCCAGCAGCCCTGGGTTGGGGTGGAAAACAGATACGCAGTATTTT
TRBJ2-7	.	.	TRBV28	CASSRQTPYEQYF	TGTGCCAGCAGCCGACAGACACCTTACGAGCAGTACTTC
TRBJ2-5	.	.	TRBV29-1	CSEKRTPQETQYF	TGCAGCGAAAAGCGGACACCCCAAGAGACCCAGTACTTC
TRBJ2-3	TRBD2	.	TRBV10-3	CAISGGLASTDTQYF	TGTGCCATCAGTGGGGGACTAGCAAGCACAGATACGCAGTATTTT
TRBJ2-5	TRBD1	.	TRBV11-2	CASSWAAGQGAGETQYF	TGTGCCAGCAGCTGGGCAGCGGGACAGGGGGCGGGAGAGACCCAGTACTTC
TRBJ1-1	.	.	TRBV15	CATSRDGGGTEAFF	TGTGCCACCAGCAGAGATGGAGGGGGCACTGAAGCTTTCTTT
TRBJ1-2	.	.	TRBV7-2	CASSPYRTEDYGYTF	TGTGCCAGCAGCCCCTATCGGACAGAAGACTATGGCTACACCTTC
TRBJ2-7	TRBD1	.	TRBV27	CASSFGTGAYEQYF	TGTGCCAGCAGTTTCGGGACAGGGGCCTACGAGCAGTACTTC
TRBJ1-1	TRBD1	.	TRBV9	CASSNPTGGTEAFF	TGTGCCAGCAGCAATCCCACAGGGGGCACTGAAGCTTTCTTT